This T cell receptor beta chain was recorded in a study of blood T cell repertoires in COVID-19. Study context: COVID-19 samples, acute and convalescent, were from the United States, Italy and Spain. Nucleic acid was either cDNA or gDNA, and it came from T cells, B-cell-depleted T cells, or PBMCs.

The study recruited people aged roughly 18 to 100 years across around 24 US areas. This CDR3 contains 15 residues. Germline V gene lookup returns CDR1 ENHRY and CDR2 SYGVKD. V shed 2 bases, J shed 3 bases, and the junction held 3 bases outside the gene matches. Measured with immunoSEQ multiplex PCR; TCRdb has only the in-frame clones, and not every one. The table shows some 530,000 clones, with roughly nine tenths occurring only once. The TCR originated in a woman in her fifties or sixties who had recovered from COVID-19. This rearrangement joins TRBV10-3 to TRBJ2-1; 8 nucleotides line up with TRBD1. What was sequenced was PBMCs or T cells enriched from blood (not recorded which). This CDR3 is CAISENTGGYNEQFF. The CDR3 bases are TGTGCCATCAGTGAGAATACAGGGGGCTACAATGAGCAGTTCTTC.